This is a list of T cell receptor beta chains from one sample in a study of T-cell reconstitution after alpha-beta-depleted transplantation in children. From the PCR reads, TCRdb called clonotypes with MiXCR, one entry per CDR3 protein. The table has roughly 120,000 distinct CDR3 sequences, about a tenth seen once. The input for sequencing was PBMCs from the stem cell graft donor, taken from the stem cell graft. The source of these receptors is a human donor who donated a stem cell graft to a child with acute lymphoblastic leukemia. The CDR3 runs from the conserved cysteine through the conserved F or W. The D gene is left open where the match is weak. Clone size is shown for a subset of rows, as once, few, many or a class of expanded clone.

j_call,clone_size,d_call,v_call,cdr3_nt,cdr3_aa
TRBJ1-2,many,NA,TRBV5-1,TGCGCCAGCAGCCTACGGGACGGCGGCACGGGAGGCTACACCTTC,CASSLRDGGTGGYTF
TRBJ2-3,many,NA,TRBV12-3/TRBV12-4,TGTGCCAGCAGACCTTACCGTACAGGGAGCACAGATACGCAGTATTTT,CASRPYRTGSTDTQYF
TRBJ1-3,many,NA,TRBV14,TGTGCCAGCAGCCCGGGACACTCTGGAAACACCATATATTTT,CASSPGHSGNTIYF
TRBJ2-5,NA,NA,TRBV6-2/TRBV6-3,TGTGCCAGCAGTCACCGGACCGAATCGGAGACCCAGTACTTC,CASSHRTESETQYF
TRBJ1-2,many,NA,TRBV18,TGTGCCAGCTCCACCCAATCGGATGGAAAGACCGACTACACCTTC,CASSTQSDGKTDYTF
TRBJ1-1,NA,NA,TRBV5-4,TGTGCCAGCAGCTTGGCAAGGGGTCGGAATACTGAAGCTTTCTTT,CASSLARGRNTEAFF
TRBJ2-6,NA,NA,TRBV5-7,TGTGCCAGCATCCCGAGGGGGTTCTCTGGGGCCAACGTCCTGACTTTC,CASIPRGFSGANVLTF
TRBJ1-2,many,NA,TRBV6-1,TGTGCCAGCAGTGCCTCCGGACAGAAGAACTATGGCTACACCTTC,CASSASGQKNYGYTF
TRBJ1-6,many,NA,TRBV20-1,TGCAGTGCTAGAGACCCCGGGGGCGCCTATAATTCACCCCTCCACTTT,CSARDPGGAYNSPLHF
TRBJ1-1,many,TRBD1,TRBV10-3,TGTGCCATCAGTGACAGGGGGTTGAACACTGAAGCTTTCTTT,CAISDRGLNTEAFF